The T cell receptor beta chain described here comes from a study of T-cell memory formation after mild COVID-19. TCRdb recomputed calls from the 5' RACE reads with MiXCR, one row per CDR3 protein. The sample contains under 600,000 distinct CDR3 sequences, about a fifth of which appear only once. This clonotype appeared once. The germline V gene has CDR1 LNHDA and CDR2 SQIVND (reference sequence). After removal of 8 bases from V and 4 bases from J, the junction contained 11 bases not matched to a gene. The length of the CDR3 is 15 residues. The gene calls are TRBV19 and TRBJ2-1, with TRBD1 identical over 7 bases. The TCR was taken from an adult woman who had mild COVID-19 (a few samples of this study predate the infection). Cell type and time point are not known. Sequencing was done on a sample of PBMCs or a T cell subset sorted from them (not recorded which). The CDR3 nucleotides are TGTGCCAGTCGCCAACAGGGGCCACCATACAATGAGCAGTTCTTC. This sequence encodes CASRQQGPPYNEQFF. The entire variable domain, with the rest obtained from reference TRBV19 and TRBJ2-1, is as follows: DGGITQSPKYLFRKEGQNVTLSCEQNLNHDAMYWYRQDPGQGLRLIYYSQIVNDFQKGDIAEGYSVSREKKESFPLTVTSAQKNPTAFYLCASRQQGPPYNEQFFGPGTRLTVL.